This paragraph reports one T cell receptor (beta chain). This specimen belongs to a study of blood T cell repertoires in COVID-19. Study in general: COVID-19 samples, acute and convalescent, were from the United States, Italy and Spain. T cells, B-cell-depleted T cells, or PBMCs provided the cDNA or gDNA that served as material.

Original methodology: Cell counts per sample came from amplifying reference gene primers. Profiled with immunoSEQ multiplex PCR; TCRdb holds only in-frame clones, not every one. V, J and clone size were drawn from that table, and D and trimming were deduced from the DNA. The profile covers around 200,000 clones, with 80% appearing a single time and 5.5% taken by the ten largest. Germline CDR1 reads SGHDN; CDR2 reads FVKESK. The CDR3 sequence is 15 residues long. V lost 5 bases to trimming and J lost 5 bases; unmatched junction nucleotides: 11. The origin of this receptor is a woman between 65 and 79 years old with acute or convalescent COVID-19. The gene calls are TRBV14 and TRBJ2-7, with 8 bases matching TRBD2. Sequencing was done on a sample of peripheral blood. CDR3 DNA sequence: TGTGCCAGCAGCAAGGACTGGCGGGAGGCCCACGAGCAGTACTTC. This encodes CASSKDWREAHEQYF.